The next 20 T cell receptor beta chains were all read from a single sample in a study of regulatory T cells in long-lasting Graves disease. In building TCR beta libraries, iRepertoire HTBI primers were used together with Arm-PCR of CDR3 regions. TCRdb reanalysed the multiplex PCR reads using MiXCR and keeps one entry per CDR3 protein. This table has hundreds of thousands of distinct CDR3 sequences, roughly 15% appearing once. Time point described: newly diagnosed GD, antithyroid drugs for less than 3 months. TCR sequences were obtained from RNA taken from PBMCs. These data also formed part of another study, on T cells in Graves' hyperthyroidism and ophthalmopathy.

The specimen was peripheral blood mononuclear cells (PBMCs), collected at new diagnosis, from a patient treated with antithyroid drugs. These receptors originate from a woman in her forties or fifties with Graves disease.

The V and J genes are TRBV19 and TRBJ2-2, with D uncertain. CDR1 LNHDA and CDR2 SQIVND come from the germline V gene (reference sequence). The CDR3 has 12 residues. V was clipped by 7 bases and J by 6 bases, with 9 bases between them. CDR3 nucleotide sequence: TGTGCCAGTACCACGGACCCCGGGGAGCTGTTTTTT. It yields the protein CASTTDPGELFF.

There are a few counts of this clonotype. The V and J genes are TRBV5-1 and TRBJ2-1, with 8 nucleotides matching TRBD2. V dropped 4 bases and J dropped 6; count of bases not matched to a gene: 6. The CDR3 sequence is 14 residues long. Germline V CDR1 and CDR2: SGHRS, YFSETQ. CDR3 in amino acids: CASSPGGATNEQFF. The CDR3 DNA reads TGCGCCAGCAGCCCCGGGGGGGCTACCAATGAGCAGTTCTTC.

This clonotype was observed many times. This sequence joins TRBV2 and TRBJ2-7; no definite D call. The CDR3 length is 11 residues. V shed 6 bases and J shed 2 bases, with 5 bases lying between them. Germline-derived CDR1 and CDR2 are SNHLY and FYNNEI. CDR3 coding DNA: TGTGCCAGCAGGTCAGCCTACGAGCAGTACTTC. Its translation: CASRSAYEQYF.

The chain uses TRBV29-1 and TRBJ1-1; no firm D call. Trimming shortened V by 0 bases and J by 4 bases, and 18 bases separated the two germline ends. Germline V CDR1 and CDR2: SQVTM, ANQGSEA. CDR3 length: 16 residues. As DNA, the CDR3 is TGCAGCGTTGAAGATCTTCGCTCCTTCTGGAGCACTGAAGCTTTCTTT. It yields the protein CSVEDLRSFWSTEAFF.

Ten or more counts support this clonotype. The CDR3 DNA sequence: TGTGCCAGCAACGGGGGGCTCGGGGAGCTGTTTTTT. Translating gives CASNGGLGELFF. The chain has TRBV2 and TRBJ2-2, with D possibly matching TRBD2 (7 bases). Per the germline V gene, CDR1 is SNHLY and CDR2 is FYNNEI. Trimming removed 7 bases from V and 7 bases from J, with 10 bases in between. CDR3 length: 12 residues.

The chain combines TRBV2 with TRBJ1-5, with D perhaps TRBD1 (5 bases). Germline CDR1 and CDR2: SNHLY and FYNNEI. The V and J ends lost 4 bases and 0 bases respectively, with 7 bases between them. This CDR3 spans 14 amino acids. For the CDR3, the DNA is TGTGCCAGCAGTGGACAGACTAGCAATCAGCCCCAGCATTTT. Translating gives CASSGQTSNQPQHF. Together with reference TRBV2 and TRBJ1-5, the CDR3 gives the full variable domain: EPEVTQTPSHQVTQMGQEVILRCVPISNHLYFYWYRQILGQKVEFLVSFYNNEISEKSEIFDDQFSVERPDGSNFTLKIRSTKLEDSAMYFCASSGQTSNQPQHFGDGTRLSIL.

This clonotype was found many times. The CDR3 is CASSDGQTGGTEAFF. CDR3 DNA sequence: TGTGCCAGCTCAGACGGACAGACTGGGGGGACAGAAGCTTTCTTT. The chain uses TRBV18 and TRBJ1-1; perhaps TRBD1 as D (6 bases). V lost 5 bases and J 8 bases, leaving 21 bases between the germline ends. This CDR3 contains 15 residues. Germline V gene lookup returns CDR1 KGHSH and CDR2 LQKENI.

Many counts were recorded for this clonotype. V is TRBV11-2 and J is TRBJ1-1; D call uncertain. CDR1 and CDR2 from the germline V gene are SGHAT and FQNNGV. Trimming pared 5 bases from V and 1 base from J, leaving 17 bases between. This CDR3 contains 16 residues. CDR3 in amino acids: CASSPRLMQPNTEAFF. The CDR3 bases are TGTGCCAGCAGCCCACGCTTGATGCAGCCGAACACTGAAGCTTTCTTT.

In DNA form, the CDR3 reads TGTGCCAGCAGCATATTAATAACCGGGACAGAGGTTTTCTGGAGGGCCAACGTCCTGACTTTC. Its translation is CASSILITGTEVFWRANVLTF. The chain combines TRBV7-8 with TRBJ2-6; 7 bases match TRBD1. V lost 5 bases to trimming and J lost 5 bases; unmatched junction nucleotides: 24. CDR3 length: 21 amino acids. Germline values: CDR1 SGHVS, CDR2 FQNEAQ.

The rearrangement joins TRBV29-1 to TRBJ1-3; D not certain. Germline V gene lookup returns CDR1 SQVTM and CDR2 ANQGSEA. The CDR3 runs 12 residues. Trimming took off 4 bases at V and 0 bases at J, with 4 bases between the two ends. The CDR3 region has the DNA TGCAGCGTTGCCTCCTCTGGAAACACCATATATTTT. It codes for CSVASSGNTIYF. Complete variable domain (other parts from reference TRBV29-1 and TRBJ1-3): SAVISQKPSRDICQRGTSLTIQCQVDSQVTMMFWYRQQPGQSLTLIATANQGSEATYESGFVIDKFPISRPNLTFSTLTVSNMSPEDSSIYLCSVASSGNTIYFGEGSWLTVV.

The gene calls are TRBV5-1 and TRBJ2-3; D is ambiguous. Germline V gene data show CDR1 as SGHRS and CDR2 as YFSETQ. The V end was cut by 4 bases, the J end by 3 bases, with 15 bases between. The CDR3 has 15 amino acids. The CDR3 coding sequence is TGCGCCAGCAGCCATCAAGCCGTGGGAACAGATACGCAGTATTTT. Translated: CASSHQAVGTDTQYF.

The rearrangement uses TRBV7-7 and TRBJ2-1; 9 nucleotides line up with TRBD2. The germline gives CDR1 SSHAT, CDR2 FNYEAQ (reference sequence). The CDR3 spans 14 residues. CDR3 bases: TGTGCACGGAGAGCCAGCGGGAGGAACAATGAGCAGTTCTTC. Protein: CARRASGRNNEQFF.

In its sample, this clonotype was seen many times. This rearrangement joins TRBV12-3 or TRBV12-4 to TRBJ1-2; no clear D. CDR3 length: 13 residues. V lost 8 bases and J lost 4, with 14 bases in between. The CDR3 DNA follows: TGTGCCAGCTCCCTAACAGCAACCTATGGCTACACCTTC. Translating it yields CASSLTATYGYTF.

This clonotype was seen only a few times. This chain uses TRBV3-1 with TRBJ1-4, with D tentatively TRBD1 (5 bases). Trimming left V 1 base short and J 8 bases short, with 14 bases between. CDR1 and CDR2 from the germline V gene are LGHDT and YNNKEL (reference sequence). CDR3 length: 15 amino acids. CDR3 residues: CASSQGGPALEKLFF. The CDR3 DNA reads TGTGCCAGCAGCCAAGGGGGACCCGCCTTGGAAAAACTGTTTTTT.

This clonotype was counted at least ten times. J is TRBJ2-3 and V is TRBV2, with 10 bases identical to TRBD1. The CDR3 length is 19 residues. The V gene end was trimmed by 4 bases and the J gene end by 7 bases; junction bases not matched to a gene: 20. The germline gives CDR1 SNHLY, CDR2 FYNNEI. Here the CDR3 reads CASSGGTGASKRAGYTQYF. For the CDR3, the DNA is TGTGCCAGCAGTGGAGGGACAGGGGCGTCTAAACGGGCGGGGTATACGCAGTATTTT.

Ten or more counts support this clonotype. V is TRBV15 and J is TRBJ1-1, with D perhaps TRBD1 (5 bases). Trimming removed 3 bases from V and 4 bases from J, with 15 bases in between. The CDR3 runs to 15 residues. The germline V gene encodes CDR1 LNHNV and CDR2 YYDKDF (reference sequence). The CDR3 sequence is CATSRHDGGSTEAFF. CDR3 DNA: TGTGCCACCAGCAGGCACGACGGGGGGTCCACTGAAGCTTTCTTT.

This clonotype has at least ten counts. The chain uses TRBV12-3 or TRBV12-4 and TRBJ2-3; a possible D gene is TRBD2 (7 bases). The CDR3 is 16 residues long. Trimming shortened V by 6 bases and J by 4 bases, and 20 bases separated the two germline ends. CDR3 DNA sequence: TGTGCCAGCAGACTGACTGTCGGGGGGCAGGCAGATACGCAGTATTTT. Translation: CASRLTVGGQADTQYF.

This chain joins TRBV15 and TRBJ2-5, with D possibly matching TRBD1 (5 bases). The CDR3 is 17 amino acids. V shed 0 bases and J shed 5 bases, with 19 bases lying between them. CDR1 is LNHNV and CDR2 is YYDKDF in the germline V gene (reference sequence). The CDR3: CATSRDRVGAHPETQYF. CDR3 in DNA: TGTGCCACCAGCAGAGATCGGGTAGGGGCCCACCCCGAGACCCAGTACTTC. The full variable domain, rest sourced from reference TRBV15 and TRBJ2-5, is DAMVIQNPRYQVTQFGKPVTLSCSQTLNHNVMYWYQQKSSQAPKLLFHYYDKDFNNEADTPDNFQSRRPNTSFCFLDIRSPGLGDTAMYLCATSRDRVGAHPETQYFGPGTRLLVL.

The rearrangement uses TRBV25-1 and TRBJ1-5, with D tentatively TRBD1 (5 bases). CDR1 and CDR2 from the germline V gene are MGHDK and SYGVNS. CDR3 length: 13 amino acids. V shed 7 bases and J shed 6 bases, with 13 bases lying between them. CDR3 sequence reads: CASTGGRGQPQHF. DNA for the CDR3: TGTGCCAGCACCGGTGGTAGGGGTCAGCCCCAGCATTTT.

The chain carries TRBV6-1 and TRBJ2-7, with TRBD1 matching over 8 bases. Germline V gene data show CDR1 as MNHNS and CDR2 as SASEGT. The CDR3 covers 15 residues. V lost 6 bases and J lost 3; bases outside the gene matches: 10. The DNA of the CDR3 is TGTGCCAGCAGAGCTCCCGGGACAGGAAACTACGAGCAGTACTTC. Protein: CASRAPGTGNYEQYF.